The rows below give T cell receptor beta chains drawn from one sample of a study of early T cells in non-severe SARS-CoV-2 infection. TCRdb used MiXCR to reprocess the 5' RACE reads, holding one entry per CDR3 protein. The sample shows under 85,000 distinct CDR3 sequences, roughly 11% of them seen only once. Specimen: whole blood, collected at baseline. Source of these receptors: an adult who was a healthcare worker with PCR-confirmed SARS-CoV-2 infection or an uninfected control (not recorded which). CDR3s leave out the opening cysteine and the closing phenylalanine or tryptophan. Clone sizes are given selectively: once, few, many, or a class where the clone is expanded.

V gene	clone size	J gene	CDR3 length	CDR3 protein
TRBV4-1	NA	TRBJ2-1	13	ASSLQDRSNNEQF
TRBV4-1	few	TRBJ2-3	16	ASSQDGRSGAYTDTQY
TRBV12-3/TRBV12-4	many	TRBJ1-1	12	ASSSRQGRRLAF
TRBV20-1	many	TRBJ2-5	12	SARDPRVLETQY
TRBV30	many	TRBJ1-5	13	AWSRAPAGNQPQH
TRBV6-2/TRBV6-3	NA	TRBJ2-4	12	ASSYGGTKNIQY
TRBV7-9	many	TRBJ2-7	12	ASSFHYGTYEQY
TRBV11-2	NA	TRBJ2-4	15	ASSPGTSGSSGNIQY
TRBV10-2	NA	TRBJ2-7	12	ASSMLGGDYEQY
TRBV9	NA	TRBJ1-2	15	ASSPTDGTGGPYGYT
TRBV4-2	NA	TRBJ1-4	12	ASSENPGTEKLF
TRBV7-3	many	TRBJ2-6	15	ASSPSFGGSGANVLT
TRBV7-9	few	TRBJ2-1	13	ASSSGLLSYNEQF
TRBV29-1	NA	TRBJ2-7	11	SVTDSYSYEQY
TRBV11-3	many	TRBJ1-2	10	ASSDGTYGYT
TRBV20-1	many	TRBJ2-7	13	SARDAAVLNYEQY
TRBV18	many	TRBJ2-7	12	ASSPTSGRREQY
TRBV3-1	few	TRBJ2-4	13	ASSQVRGPGVIQY
TRBV5-1	NA	TRBJ2-7	12	ASSLWTGRYEQY
TRBV6-2/TRBV6-3	many	TRBJ2-7	11	ASSPTGAHEQY
TRBV29-1	many	TRBJ2-7	11	SASGRVTYEQY
TRBV4-3	NA	TRBJ2-3	14	ASSQVAGSAQGAQY
TRBV5-5	NA	TRBJ2-7	13	ASSLDPGYSYEQY
TRBV7-8	NA	TRBJ2-3	13	ASRPTGTGSDTQY
TRBV12-3/TRBV12-4	many	TRBJ1-2	10	ATSGGRYGYT
TRBV4-3	NA	TRBJ2-3	14	ASSQNTQGAGDTQY
TRBV5-1	many	TRBJ1-2	12	ASSLVGSNYGYT
TRBV18	few	TRBJ2-7	10	ASSHGGDEQY
TRBV7-2	NA	TRBJ2-7	14	ASSQIGLAGSYEQY
TRBV5-4	few	TRBJ2-5	13	ASSRDYRADGAQY
TRBV10-3	NA	TRBJ2-5	10	AISEYQETQY
TRBV12-3/TRBV12-4	many	TRBJ2-4	13	ASSPRQLAKNIQY
TRBV18	many	TRBJ2-2	12	ASSKDWGTGELF
TRBV12-3/TRBV12-4	NA	TRBJ1-2	11	ASSRQLVYGYT
TRBV20-1	NA	TRBJ1-3	12	SARVTGSGNTIY